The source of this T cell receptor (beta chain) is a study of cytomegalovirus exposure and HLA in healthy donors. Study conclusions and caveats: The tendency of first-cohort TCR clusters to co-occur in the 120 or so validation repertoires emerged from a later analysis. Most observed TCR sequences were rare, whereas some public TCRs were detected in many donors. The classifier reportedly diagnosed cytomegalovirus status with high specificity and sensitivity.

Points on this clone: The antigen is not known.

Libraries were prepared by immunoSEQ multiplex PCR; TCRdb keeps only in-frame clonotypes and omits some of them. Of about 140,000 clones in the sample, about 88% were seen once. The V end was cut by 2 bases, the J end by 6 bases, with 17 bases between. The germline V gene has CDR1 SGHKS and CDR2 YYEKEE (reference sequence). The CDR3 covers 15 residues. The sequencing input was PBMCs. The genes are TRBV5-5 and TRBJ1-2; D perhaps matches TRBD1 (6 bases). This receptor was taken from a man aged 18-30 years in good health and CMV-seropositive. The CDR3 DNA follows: TGTGCCAGCAGCTTCTTAACGCAGGGGAACGATGGCTACACCTTC. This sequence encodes CASSFLTQGNDGYTF.